These 28 T cell receptor beta chains were sequenced from one sample in a study of vaccination and CD4 T cells after COVID-19. Each CDR3 protein is one row after TCRdb ran MiXCR on the PCR reads. The repertoire holds about 19,000 distinct CDR3 sequences, with roughly 60% as singletons. Sequences were derived from CD4+ T cells from blood, sampled before SARS-CoV-2 vaccination. These receptor sequences come from a human donor who had recovered from COVID-19.

The rearrangement joins TRBV10-1 to TRBJ2-1; 12 nucleotides line up with TRBD1. Germline-derived CDR1 and CDR2 are WNHNN and SYGVQD (reference sequence). V trimming: 11 bases; J trimming: 6 bases; junction bases outside the gene matches: 11. This CDR3 contains 15 residues. CDR3 sequence reads: CAVLRGTGGFNEQFF. The CDR3 nucleotides are TGCGCCGTCCTAAGAGGGACAGGGGGCTTCAATGAGCAGTTCTTC.

The chain is built from TRBV18 and TRBJ2-3; D not resolved. CDR1 is KGHSH and CDR2 is LQKENI in the germline V gene. The V end was cut by 3 bases, the J end by 0 bases, with 7 bases between. The CDR3 consists of 14 residues. CDR3 sequence (DNA): TGTGCCAGCTCACCGCAGGCTAGCACAGATACGCAGTATTTT. This encodes CASSPQASTDTQYF.

The rearrangement links TRBV7-3 to TRBJ2-1, with D tentatively TRBD2 (6 bases). Germline V lookup: CDR1 SGHTA, CDR2 FQGTGA. The V end was cut by 0 bases, the J end by 6 bases, with 9 bases between. The CDR3 is 14 residues long. CDR3 DNA sequence: TGTGCCAGCAGCTTAACCCCTAGCGTCAATGAGCAGTTCTTC. This encodes CASSLTPSVNEQFF.

This rearrangement joins TRBV28 to TRBJ1-5, with D unresolved. The V and J ends lost 1 base and 2 bases respectively, with 6 bases between them. The length of the CDR3 is 14 residues. Per germline, CDR1 MDHEN and CDR2 SYDVKM. CDR3 in amino acids: CASSLSLGNQPQHF. CDR3 nucleotide sequence: TGTGCCAGCAGTTTATCCCTCGGCAATCAGCCCCAGCATTTT.

As DNA, the CDR3 is TGTGCCAGCAGCTTCGCCTATCAGCCCCAGCATTTT. Protein product: CASSFAYQPQHF. The gene calls are TRBV7-2 and TRBJ1-5, with no clear D. Germline CDR1 and CDR2: SGHTA and FQGNSA. The CDR3 contains 12 residues. Trimming removed 3 bases from V and 5 bases from J, with 5 bases in between.

Here the CDR3 reads CASSFQTRGLNEQYF. DNA of the CDR3: TGTGCCAGCAGTTTCCAGACTAGAGGTTTGAACGAGCAGTACTTC. The chain couples TRBV12-3 or TRBV12-4 to TRBJ2-7; a possible D gene is TRBD2 (6 bases). The CDR3 is 15 amino acids. The V and J ends lost 3 bases and 5 bases respectively, with 17 bases between them.

The chain joins TRBV20-1 to TRBJ2-1; 14 nucleotides line up with TRBD2. J lost 10 bases, V lost 2 bases, and 16 bases had no gene match. The CDR3 has 18 residues. Germline CDR1 reads DFQATT; CDR2 reads SNEGSKA (reference sequence). CDR3 in DNA: TGCAGTGCTAGACCCCTTAGACTAGCGGGAGGGCCGGGTAGGGAGCAGTTCTTC. It codes for CSARPLRLAGGPGREQFF.

The chain uses TRBV20-1 and TRBJ2-5; TRBD2 aligns across 8 bases. Germline lookup yields CDR1 DFQATT and CDR2 SNEGSKA (reference sequence). The CDR3 length is 15 residues. J gave up 2 bases and V 3 bases, and 8 bases lay outside the gene matches. CDR3 sequence reads: CSARPGLAVQETQYF. DNA of the CDR3: TGCAGTGCTAGGCCCGGACTAGCTGTTCAAGAGACCCAGTACTTC.

Notes on this clonotype: A read error may account for a junction end that differs from germline. The chain is built from TRBV12-3 or TRBV12-4 and TRBJ2-3, with TRBD2 matching over 9 bases. The CDR3 runs 14 residues. CDR3 amino acids: CTSTIAGVVDTQYF. CDR3 nucleotide sequence: TGTACCAGCACCATAGCGGGAGTCGTAGATACGCAGTATTTT.

This clonotype was seen a few times. This chain links TRBV20-1 with TRBJ1-6; D gene ambiguous. Trimming removed 6 bases from V and 14 bases from J, with 14 bases in between. The CDR3 consists of 11 residues. From germline, CDR1 is DFQATT and CDR2 SNEGSKA (reference sequence). Written as DNA, the CDR3 is TGCAGTGCCCGGTTAATCGGGGCCCTCCACTTT. Protein: CSARLIGALHF.

The chain is built from TRBV20-1 and TRBJ1-2; 7 bases map to TRBD1. The CDR3 is 18 residues long. The germline gives CDR1 DFQATT, CDR2 SNEGSKA (reference sequence). V lost 1 base, J lost 7 bases, and 21 bases stayed unmatched. CDR3: CSARGRDSIKRFRGGYTF. DNA for the CDR3: TGCAGTGCTAGAGGGAGGGACAGCATAAAACGCTTCCGTGGTGGCTACACCTTC.

The chain uses TRBV3-1 and TRBJ2-7; D not certain. V was trimmed by 0 bases and J by 0 bases, leaving 12 bases between them. CDR1 LGHDT and CDR2 YNNKEL come from the germline V gene (reference sequence). The length of the CDR3 is 16 residues. The CDR3 loop reads CASSQDRLPSSYEQYF. The DNA for the CDR3 is TGTGCCAGCAGCCAAGATCGTCTTCCCAGCTCCTACGAGCAGTACTTC.

This chain links TRBV20-1 with TRBJ1-1; TRBD1 might be the D (5 bases). The V gene's germline CDR1 is DFQATT and CDR2 SNEGSKA (reference sequence). Trimming stripped 5 bases from V and 0 bases from J, with 7 bases between. The CDR3 consists of 12 residues. The CDR3 sequence is CSAGTVNTEAFF. The CDR3 DNA is TGCAGTGCTGGGACGGTGAACACTGAAGCTTTCTTT.

The sample holds one count of this clonotype. A read error may account for a junction end that differs from germline. This chain joins TRBV4-1 and TRBJ1-1; 8 positions match TRBD1. The CDR3 contains 16 residues. From germline, CDR1 is MGHRA and CDR2 YSYEKL. CDR3 in amino acids: CASRQGPGTGNTEAFF. CDR3 bases: TGCGCCAGCAGACAAGGGCCCGGGACAGGTAACACTGAAGCTTTCTTT.

This clonotype was seen a few times. The chain recombines TRBV28 with TRBJ2-7, with 10 bases matching TRBD2. Germline V lookup: CDR1 MDHEN, CDR2 SYDVKM. The length of the CDR3 is 16 residues. With 6 bases clipped from V and 1 base from J, the junction kept 9 bases outside the gene matches. CDR3 protein: CASSITGTSASYEQYF. In nucleotides, the CDR3 is TGTGCCAGCAGCATTACCGGGACTAGCGCTTCCTACGAGCAGTACTTC.

This chain uses TRBV28 with TRBJ1-1; D unresolved. The germline V gene encodes CDR1 MDHEN and CDR2 SYDVKM. V lost 9 bases and J 0 bases, leaving 11 bases between the germline ends. This CDR3 has 13 amino acids. The CDR3 coding sequence is TGTGCCAGTATAACTCGACTGAACACTGAAGCTTTCTTT. This codes for CASITRLNTEAFF.

This clonotype was seen a few times. The rearrangement joins TRBV20-1 to TRBJ1-1, with D maybe TRBD1 (6 bases). This CDR3 contains 14 residues. Germline lookup yields CDR1 DFQATT and CDR2 SNEGSKA (reference sequence). V was clipped by 3 bases and J by 10 bases, with 21 bases between them. The CDR3 protein is CSASPGGRVFVAFF. The CDR3 DNA reads TGCAGTGCTAGCCCGGGGGGCAGGGTTTTTGTAGCTTTCTTT.

The V call is TRBV20-1, the J call TRBJ2-2; D is unclear. CDR1 is DFQATT, CDR2 SNEGSKA, per germline (reference sequence). The CDR3 covers 14 residues. Trimming took off 5 bases at V and 1 base at J, with 11 bases between the two ends. CDR3 sequence reads: CSAPLSLNTGELFF. The CDR3 DNA reads TGCAGTGCTCCGTTGAGTCTGAACACCGGGGAGCTGTTTTTT.

The rearrangement links TRBV14 to TRBJ2-5, with 8 positions matching TRBD2. V lost 3 bases, J lost 5 bases, and 11 bases stayed unmatched. CDR1 SGHDN and CDR2 FVKESK come from the germline V gene. CDR3 length: 16 residues. CDR3: CASSHLSSGSPETQYF. The DNA for the CDR3 is TGTGCCAGCAGCCATCTCTCGAGCGGGAGCCCGGAGACCCAGTACTTC.

This rearrangement joins TRBV28 to TRBJ1-2, with D possibly being TRBD1 (6 bases). V was shortened by 3 bases and J by 0 bases, with 17 bases between the two germline ends. The CDR3 consists of 17 residues. Germline V lookup: CDR1 MDHEN, CDR2 SYDVKM. In nucleotides, the CDR3 is TGTGCCAGCAGTTTCCCGAACTTCGGGGGCACTAACTATGGCTACACCTTC. Its protein product is CASSFPNFGGTNYGYTF.

This chain connects TRBV9 to TRBJ1-2; 7 bases align to TRBD1. CDR1 is SGDLS and CDR2 is YYNGEE in the germline V gene. V lost 3 bases to trimming and J lost 5 bases; unmatched junction nucleotides: 1. This CDR3 region has 12 residues. The CDR3 spells CASSAGGYGYTF. In nucleotides, the CDR3 is TGTGCCAGCAGCGCAGGGGGTTATGGCTACACCTTC. The full variable domain, its missing parts supplied by reference TRBV9 and TRBJ1-2, is DSGVTQTPKHLITATGQRVTLRCSPRSGDLSVYWYQQSLDQGLQFLIQYYNGEERAKGNILERFSAQQFPDLHSELNLSSLELGDSALYFCASSAGGYGYTFGSGTRLTVV.

The rearrangement uses TRBV7-8 and TRBJ2-5, with D possibly matching TRBD2 (5 bases). The V end was cut by 1 base, the J end by 0 bases, with 6 bases between. This CDR3 is 14 amino acids long. The germline CDR1 and CDR2 sequences are SGHVS and FQNEAQ. The CDR3 DNA follows: TGTGCCAGCAGCTTAGGCGGGCACCAAGAGACCCAGTACTTC. Protein product: CASSLGGHQETQYF. Drawing the rest from reference TRBV7-8 and TRBJ2-5, the complete variable domain is GAGVSQSPRYKVAKRGQDVALRCDPISGHVSLFWYQQALGQGPEFLTYFQNEAQLDKSGLPSDRFFAERPEGSVSTLKIQRTQQEDSAVYLCASSLGGHQETQYFGPGTRLLVL.

The CDR3 DNA reads as TGTGCCAGCGAGGTATCTGGGGCCAACGTCCTGACTTTC. Residues: CASEVSGANVLTF. The chain employs TRBV7-9 and TRBJ2-6; D unclear. The CDR3 extends over 13 amino acids. CDR1 is SEHNR and CDR2 is FQNEAQ in the germline V gene (reference sequence). V was trimmed by 8 bases and J by 1 base, leaving 6 bases between them.

The rearrangement joins TRBV12-3 or TRBV12-4 to TRBJ1-2; D is undetermined. CDR3 length: 12 residues. The V end lost 6 bases, the J end lost 10 bases, and 15 bases lay between the germline ends. In DNA form, the CDR3 reads TGTGCCAGCAGATCCGACGGGCCGAACTACACCTTC. It is translated as CASRSDGPNYTF.

This clonotype was counted only a few times. J is TRBJ1-6 and V is TRBV20-1, with D tentatively TRBD1 (5 bases). The germline V gene has CDR1 DFQATT and CDR2 SNEGSKA (reference sequence). V was clipped by 0 bases and J by 13 bases, with 16 bases between them. This CDR3 has 14 amino acids. In nucleotides, the CDR3 is TGCAGTGCTAGAGAGGGGACGGTAATTCACCCCCTCCACTTT. Amino acid sequence: CSAREGTVIHPLHF.

V usage is TRBV27 and J usage is TRBJ2-3; D is undetermined. The CDR3 totals 13 residues. CDR1 is MNHEY and CDR2 is SMNVEV in the germline V gene (reference sequence). Trimming took 6 bases from V and 2 from J, leaving 9 bases between them. CDR3 in amino acids: CASRPRTTDTQYF. The CDR3 DNA sequence: TGTGCCAGCAGACCGAGAACCACAGATACGCAGTATTTT.

The chain carries TRBV5-1 and TRBJ2-3; unclear D gene. The V gene lost 5 bases and the J gene lost 0 bases, with 13 bases spanning the gap. The germline CDR1 and CDR2 sequences are SGHRS and YFSETQ. This CDR3 is built from 15 residues. This CDR3 is CASRLDGASTDTQYF. The CDR3 DNA follows: TGCGCCAGCAGACTGGACGGCGCTAGCACAGATACGCAGTATTTT. The full variable domain, rest sourced from reference TRBV5-1 and TRBJ2-3, is KAGVTQTPRYLIKTRGQQVTLSCSPISGHRSVSWYQQTPGQGLQFLFEYFSETQRNKGNFPGRFSGRQFSNSRSEMNVSTLELGDSALYLCASRLDGASTDTQYFGPGTRLTVL.

This rearrangement joins TRBV4-1 to TRBJ2-5, with 7 bases lining up with TRBD1. Trimming removed 2 bases from V and 0 bases from J; junction bases left unmatched: 6. Germline CDR1 is MGHRA and CDR2 is YSYEKL. The length of the CDR3 is 16 residues. The chain's CDR3 is CASSQTGTANQETQYF. Written as DNA, the CDR3 is TGCGCCAGCAGCCAAACCGGGACAGCGAACCAAGAGACCCAGTACTTC.